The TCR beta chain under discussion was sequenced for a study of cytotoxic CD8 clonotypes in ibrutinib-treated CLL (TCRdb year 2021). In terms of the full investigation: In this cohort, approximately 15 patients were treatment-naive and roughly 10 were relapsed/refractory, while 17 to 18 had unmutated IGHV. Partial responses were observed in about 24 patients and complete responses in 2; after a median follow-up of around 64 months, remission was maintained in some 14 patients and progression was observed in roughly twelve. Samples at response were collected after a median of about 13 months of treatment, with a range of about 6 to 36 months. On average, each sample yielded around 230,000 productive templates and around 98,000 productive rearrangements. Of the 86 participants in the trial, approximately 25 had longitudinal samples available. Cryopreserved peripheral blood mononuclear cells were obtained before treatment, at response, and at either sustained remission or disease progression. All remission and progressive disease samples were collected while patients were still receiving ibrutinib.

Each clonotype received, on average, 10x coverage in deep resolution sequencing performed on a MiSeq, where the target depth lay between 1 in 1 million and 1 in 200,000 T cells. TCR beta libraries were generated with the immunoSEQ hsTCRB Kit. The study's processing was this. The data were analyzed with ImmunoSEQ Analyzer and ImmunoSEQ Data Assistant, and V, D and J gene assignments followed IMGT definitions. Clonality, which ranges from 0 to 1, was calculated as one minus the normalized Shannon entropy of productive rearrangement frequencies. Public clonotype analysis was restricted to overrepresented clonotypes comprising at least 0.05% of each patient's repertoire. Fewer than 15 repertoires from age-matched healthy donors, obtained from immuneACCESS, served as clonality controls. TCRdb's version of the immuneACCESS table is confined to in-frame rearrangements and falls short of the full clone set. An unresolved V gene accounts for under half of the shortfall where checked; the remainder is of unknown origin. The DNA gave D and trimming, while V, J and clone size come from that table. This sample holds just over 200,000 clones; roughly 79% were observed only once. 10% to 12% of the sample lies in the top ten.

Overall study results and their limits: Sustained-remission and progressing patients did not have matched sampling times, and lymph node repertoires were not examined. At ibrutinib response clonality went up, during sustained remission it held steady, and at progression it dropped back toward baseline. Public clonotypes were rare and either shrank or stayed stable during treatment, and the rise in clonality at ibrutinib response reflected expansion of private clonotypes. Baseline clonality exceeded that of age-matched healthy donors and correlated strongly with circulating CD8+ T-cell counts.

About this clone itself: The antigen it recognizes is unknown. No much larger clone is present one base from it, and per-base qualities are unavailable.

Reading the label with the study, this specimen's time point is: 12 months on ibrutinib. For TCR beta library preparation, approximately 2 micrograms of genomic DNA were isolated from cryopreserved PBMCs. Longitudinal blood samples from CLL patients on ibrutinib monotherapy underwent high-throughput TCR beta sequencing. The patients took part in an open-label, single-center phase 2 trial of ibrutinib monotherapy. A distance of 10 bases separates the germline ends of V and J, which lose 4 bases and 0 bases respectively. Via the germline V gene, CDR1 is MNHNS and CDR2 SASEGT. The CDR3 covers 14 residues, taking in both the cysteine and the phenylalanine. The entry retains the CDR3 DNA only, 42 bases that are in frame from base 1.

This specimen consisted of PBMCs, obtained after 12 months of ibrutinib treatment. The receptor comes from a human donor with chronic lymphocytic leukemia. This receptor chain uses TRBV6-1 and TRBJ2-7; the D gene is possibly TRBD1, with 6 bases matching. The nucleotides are TGTGCCAGCAGTGCCGACAGGTACTCCTACGAGCAGTACTTC. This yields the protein CASSADRYSYEQYF.